The 10 T cell receptor beta chains listed next were all sequenced from one sample in a study of CD8 T cells in ankylosing spondylitis. TCRdb re-called the 5' RACE reads through MiXCR, storing one row per CDR3 protein. The table has 50,000 to 70,000 distinct CDR3 sequences, roughly 6.1% seen once. Material: synovial fluid, either unsorted or a sorted T cell fraction (not recorded which). The source is a male donor with ankylosing spondylitis.

In its sample, this clonotype was seen a few times. This chain uses TRBV25-1 with TRBJ2-5; TRBD2 is a possible D gene (7 bases). V lost 4 bases to trimming and J lost 5 bases, with 11 bases between them. Germline V gene sequence: CDR1 MGHDK, CDR2 SYGVNS. CDR3 length: 13 amino acids. CDR3 protein: CASSVGGRETQYF. Written as DNA, the CDR3 is TGTGCCAGCAGTGTGGGGGGGCGGGAGACCCAGTACTTC.

The V and J genes are TRBV5-1 and TRBJ2-3; D not resolved. The CDR3 is made up of 15 amino acids. Trimming took 4 bases from V and 4 from J, leaving 16 bases between them. Germline CDR1 is SGHRS and CDR2 is YFSETQ. As DNA, the CDR3 is TGCGCCAGCAGCAGAAACTCAGCCCAGTCAGATACGCAGTATTTT. Translating gives CASSRNSAQSDTQYF.

In this sample, this clonotype turned up many times. The chain carries TRBV5-1 and TRBJ2-1; 8 bases align to TRBD2. The germline CDR1 and CDR2 sequences are SGHRS and YFSETQ. The CDR3 runs to 16 residues. Germline trimming cut 0 bases from V and 8 bases from J; bases unmatched to any gene: 10. This CDR3 is CASSLAPYGRVYEQFF. The CDR3 coding sequence is TGCGCCAGCAGCTTGGCCCCCTACGGGAGGGTATATGAGCAGTTCTTC.

At least ten counts were recorded for this clonotype. V is TRBV28 and J is TRBJ2-1; 10 positions agree with TRBD2. V gave up 7 bases and J gave up 4 bases; unmatched junction bases: 10. The CDR3 consists of 16 residues. CDR1 MDHEN and CDR2 SYDVKM come from the germline V gene. The CDR3, as DNA: TGTGCCAGCACTACCCAAAGCGGGAGGGAATACAATGAGCAGTTCTTC. It is translated as CASTTQSGREYNEQFF.

The rearrangement uses TRBV7-8 and TRBJ2-7, with unresolved D. The CDR3 runs to 14 residues. V dropped 1 base and J dropped 3 bases, with 10 bases sitting between them. CDR1 is SGHVS and CDR2 is FQNEAQ in the germline V gene. Here the CDR3 DNA reads TGTGCCAGCAGCTTAGATGGGTTTCACTACGAGCAGTACTTC. This translates into CASSLDGFHYEQYF.

There are many counts of this clonotype. The V call is TRBV5-4, the J call TRBJ2-7; D remains unclear. Germline lookup yields CDR1 SGHNT and CDR2 YYREEE (reference sequence). V gave up 0 bases and J gave up 2 bases, with 6 bases separating them. The CDR3 has 13 amino acids. CDR3 DNA: TGTGCCAGCAGCTTGGATTTCACCTACGAGCAGTACTTC. Its protein product is CASSLDFTYEQYF.

This clonotype was counted ten times or more. This CDR3 reads CSARDSLEKLFF. DNA for the CDR3: TGCAGCGCCCGGGACAGCCTAGAAAAACTGTTTTTT. The rearrangement joins TRBV29-1 to TRBJ1-4; 7 bases map to TRBD1. The CDR3 is made up of 12 amino acids. V lost 7 bases to trimming and J lost 8 bases; unmatched junction nucleotides: 7. CDR1 and CDR2 (germline): SQVTM, ANQGSEA.

This clonotype was recorded at least ten times. An end of the junction differs from the germline gene, which may be a read error. The rearrangement joins TRBV20-1 to TRBJ1-2; D not resolved. Per the germline V gene, CDR1 is DFQATT and CDR2 is SNEGSKA (reference sequence). The CDR3 sequence is 12 residues long. CDR3: CSVREEQYGYTF. CDR3 sequence (DNA): TGCAGTGTTAGAGAGGAGCAATATGGCTACACCTTC.

This clonotype was found a few times. The chain combines TRBV24-1 with TRBJ1-1; D gene ambiguous. Trimming cost V 8 bases and J 4 bases, with 16 bases left between them. Germline assignment: CDR1 KGHDR and CDR2 SFDVKD. This CDR3 has 14 residues. The CDR3 loop reads CATIPAEAGTEAFF. The CDR3 nucleotides are TGTGCCACCATCCCGGCGGAGGCTGGCACTGAAGCTTTCTTT.

A few counts support this clonotype. The chain employs TRBV5-1 and TRBJ2-5; D not certain. The CDR3 runs 13 residues. Germline lookup yields CDR1 SGHRS and CDR2 YFSETQ. Deletions cut 0 bases from V and 5 bases from J, with 8 bases between. This CDR3 reads CASSLVSSETQYF. The CDR3 coding sequence is TGCGCCAGCAGCTTGGTATCCAGTGAGACCCAGTACTTC.